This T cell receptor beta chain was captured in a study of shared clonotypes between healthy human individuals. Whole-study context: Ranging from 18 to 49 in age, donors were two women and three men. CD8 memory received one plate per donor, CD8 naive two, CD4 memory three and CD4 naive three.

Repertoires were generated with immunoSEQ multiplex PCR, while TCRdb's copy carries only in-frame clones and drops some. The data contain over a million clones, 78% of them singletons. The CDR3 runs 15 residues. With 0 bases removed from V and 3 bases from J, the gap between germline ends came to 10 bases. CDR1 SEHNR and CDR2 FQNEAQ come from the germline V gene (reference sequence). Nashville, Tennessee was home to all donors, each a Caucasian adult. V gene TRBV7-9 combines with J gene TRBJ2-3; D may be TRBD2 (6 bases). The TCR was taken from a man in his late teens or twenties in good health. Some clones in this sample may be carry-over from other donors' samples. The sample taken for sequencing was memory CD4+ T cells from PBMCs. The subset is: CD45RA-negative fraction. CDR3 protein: CASSLAGGSTDTQYF. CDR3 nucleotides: TGTGCCAGCAGCTTAGCGGGAGGTTCAACAGATACGCAGTATTTT.